This note documents a single T cell receptor beta chain sequence. This entry is derived from a study of blood T cell repertoires in COVID-19. V was cut by 4 bases and J by 8 bases, with 21 bases left in between. CDR1 and CDR2 (germline): WNHNN, SYGVQD (reference sequence). This CDR3 contains 16 residues. Sequencing was performed with immunoSEQ multiplex PCR; in TCRdb, only in-frame clones are kept and a portion is missing. The repertoire holds 86,000 or so clones, with 82% as singletons. This clonotype was sampled from an elderly woman with acute or convalescent COVID-19. The sample comprised peripheral blood. The chain uses TRBV10-1 and TRBJ2-1, with D maybe TRBD1 (6 bases). The CDR3 loop reads CASSGINLQGTDEQFF. CDR3 coding DNA: TGCGCCAGCAGTGGTATCAATCTACAGGGAACCGATGAGCAGTTCTTC.